This TCR beta chain was documented in a study of human versus mouse CDR3 diversity and MHC coevolution. Study-wide context: immunoSEQ was reported to reach one in 200,000 T cells sensitivity.

Study-wide results and caveats: Most of the three human donors had the lowest clonal inequality.

Concerning this clone itself: Its antigen is currently unknown.

The protocol was immunoSEQ multiplex PCR, while the TCRdb copy is restricted to in-frame clones and leaves out a portion. The sample has some 80,000 clones, less than 95% seen once; the top ten hold approximately 0.15%. Trimming shortened V by 5 bases and J by 7 bases, and 17 bases separated the two germline ends. CDR1 MNHEY and CDR2 SMNVEV come from the germline V gene (reference sequence). The CDR3 is 14 amino acids. This chain uses TRBV27 with TRBJ1-2; D ambiguous. Specimen: naive CD4+ T cells from blood. Regarding subset: CD45RO-negative CD62L-positive naive CD4 T cells. This clonotype originated in a person between 25 and 70 years old in good health. DNA of the CDR3: TGTGCCAGCAGTCCTGCGGGGAGCCCCCGTGGCTACACCTTC. Translated, it gives CASSPAGSPRGYTF.